This TCR beta chain emerged from a study of monozygotic twins with inflammatory bowel disease. Study findings and constraints: Repertoires of patients may have been made more variable by differing immunosuppressive treatments.

Someone took a 2.5 ml blood sample from each of the donors. UMIs were attached via template switching, each with a 6-nucleotide sample barcode. TCRdb reprocessed the 5' RACE reads, keeping one entry per CDR3 protein, no DNA. This sample's clone table lists a few hundred thousand distinct CDR3 sequences. Regarding this clonotype: Its specificity is not known.

Germline V CDR1 and CDR2: MNHEY, SVGEGT. This CDR3 spans 18 amino acids. V usage is TRBV6-2 or TRBV6-3 and J usage is TRBJ2-7; there is no DNA to check the TCRdb D call of TRBD2. The sequence was collected from a human donor with ulcerative colitis or Crohn's disease, or a healthy co-twin of an affected twin (not recorded which). Sequencing input: blood. CDR3 in amino acids: CASSSGTSGAKPNHEQYF.